A selection of T cell receptor beta chains follows, all from one sample in a study of CD8 T cells in ankylosing spondylitis. TCRdb called the 5' RACE reads again in MiXCR, with one record for every CDR3 protein. This table has a few hundred thousand distinct CDR3 sequences, roughly 13% appearing once. The sample comprised blood, either unsorted or a sorted T cell fraction (not recorded which). The source of these receptors is a male donor with ankylosing spondylitis. CDR3s include the opening cysteine and the closing phenylalanine or tryptophan. D genes are given only for firm matches. Where a row states a size, it is once, few, many or the class of an expanded clone; other rows omit it.

clone size,D gene,V gene,J gene,CDR3 DNA,CDR3 protein
.,.,TRBV12-3/TRBV12-4,TRBJ2-2,TGTGCCACAAGACAGACTAACACCGGGGAGCTGTTTTTT,CATRQTNTGELFF
.,.,TRBV20-1,TRBJ2-3,TGCAGTGCCTCCGTGGGTCGACGGGTCACAGATACGCAGTATTTT,CSASVGRRVTDTQYF
.,TRBD2,TRBV28,TRBJ2-1,TGTGCCAGCGGACCCCTCTTCCAGCGGGAGCATCCCAATGAGCAGTTCTTC,CASGPLFQREHPNEQFF
.,TRBD2,TRBV7-8,TRBJ2-3,TGTGCCAGCAGCCCCAGGCGACTAGCGGATAGCACAGATACGCAGTATTTT,CASSPRRLADSTDTQYF
.,.,TRBV18,TRBJ2-7,TGTGCCAGCGCTCAGGGGTTACCCTACGAGCAGTACTTC,CASAQGLPYEQYF
.,TRBD1,TRBV12-3/TRBV12-4,TRBJ1-3,TGTGCCAGCAGTTGGACAGGAACTAGTGGAAACACCATATATTTT,CASSWTGTSGNTIYF
.,TRBD1,TRBV2,TRBJ1-1,TGTGCCAGCAGTCAGGGACAGGCATCGAACACTGAAGCTTTCTTT,CASSQGQASNTEAFF
.,.,TRBV6-1,TRBJ2-7,TGTGCCAGCAAACGGGACACTTCAATCGGCGAGCAGTACTTC,CASKRDTSIGEQYF
.,.,TRBV20-1,TRBJ1-4,TGCAGTGCTATTCACCCCACTACAACTAATGAAAAACTGTTTTTT,CSAIHPTTTNEKLFF
.,.,TRBV6-2/TRBV6-3,TRBJ2-1,TGTGCCAGCAGGCCCAGGGACAATGAGCAGTTCTTC,CASRPRDNEQFF
few,TRBD1,TRBV12-3/TRBV12-4,TRBJ1-2,TGTGCCAGCAGTTTGGGGACAGATCTCTATGGCTACACCTTC,CASSLGTDLYGYTF
few,TRBD1,TRBV5-1,TRBJ2-1,TGCGCCAGCAGCTTGGATTGGGACAGGGTGTATGAGCAGTTCTTC,CASSLDWDRVYEQFF
few,.,TRBV7-2,TRBJ1-6,TGTGCCAGCAGCGAAGTCCCTAATTCACCCCTCCACTTT,CASSEVPNSPLHF
few,.,TRBV5-5,TRBJ2-2,TGTGCCAGCACCGGAATAGGGGAGTTCACCGGGGAGCTGTTTTTT,CASTGIGEFTGELFF
few,.,TRBV11-2,TRBJ2-5,TGTGCCAGCAGCTTAGGCCTGACTACCGGGGGAACCCAGTACTTC,CASSLGLTTGGTQYF
.,.,TRBV20-1,TRBJ2-6,TGCAGTGCTAGAGAATCGTACGGTTCTGGGGCCAACGTCCTGACTTTC,CSARESYGSGANVLTF
few,.,TRBV5-1,TRBJ1-1,TGCGCCAGCAGCTTGGCCGGGCTGACAGGCGTGAACACTGAAGCTTTCTTT,CASSLAGLTGVNTEAFF
.,.,TRBV10-1,TRBJ2-2,TGCGCCAGCAGCCCAGGGGGTTTCGCGGGAGCGGGCACCGGGGAGCTGTTTTTT,CASSPGGFAGAGTGELFF
few,TRBD1,TRBV6-4,TRBJ1-1,TGTGCCAGCAGTGTTGACAGGGACACTGAAGCTTTCTTT,CASSVDRDTEAFF
.,TRBD1,TRBV29-1,TRBJ2-5,TGCAGCGTGGCGGGACAGGGACTAGAGACCCAGTACTTC,CSVAGQGLETQYF
few,TRBD2,TRBV20-1,TRBJ2-5,TGCAGTGCCAAGCACCTAGCGGGAGAGGAGACCCAGTACTTC,CSAKHLAGEETQYF
.,TRBD1,TRBV11-3,TRBJ1-1,TGTGCCAGCAGCCCGGACGGACAGGAGAACACTGAAGCTTTCTTT,CASSPDGQENTEAFF